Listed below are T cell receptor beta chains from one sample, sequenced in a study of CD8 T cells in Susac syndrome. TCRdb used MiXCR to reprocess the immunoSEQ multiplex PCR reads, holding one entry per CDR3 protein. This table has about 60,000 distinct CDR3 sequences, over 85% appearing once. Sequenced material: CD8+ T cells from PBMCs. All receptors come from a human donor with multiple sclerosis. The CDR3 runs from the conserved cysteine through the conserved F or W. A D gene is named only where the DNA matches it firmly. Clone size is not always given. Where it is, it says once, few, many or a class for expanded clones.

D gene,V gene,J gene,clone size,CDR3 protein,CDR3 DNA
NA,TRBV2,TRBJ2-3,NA,CASRGHYSTDTQYF,TGTGCCAGCAGGGGACATTATAGCACAGATACGCAGTATTTT
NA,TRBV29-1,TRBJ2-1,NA,CSVEGAPLGWDNEQFF,TGCAGCGTTGAAGGAGCCCCCCTAGGTTGGGACAATGAGCAGTTCTTC
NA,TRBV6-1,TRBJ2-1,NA,CASSEVTGLSIF,TGTGCCAGCAGTGAGGTAACAGGGTTGTCGATATTC
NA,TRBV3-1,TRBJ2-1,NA,CASSQVPPTDLNEQFF,TGTGCCAGCAGCCAAGTCCCGCCTACAGACCTCAATGAGCAGTTCTTC
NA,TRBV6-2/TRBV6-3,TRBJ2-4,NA,CASSYGVGSIQYF,TGTGCCAGCAGTTACGGGGTGGGTAGCATTCAGTACTTC
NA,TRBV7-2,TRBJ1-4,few,CASSFGEKLFF,TGTGCCAGCAGCTTTGGGGAAAAACTGTTTTTT
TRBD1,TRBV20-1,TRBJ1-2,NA,CSAMDRGPAGYTF,TGCAGTGCTATGGACAGGGGGCCTGCTGGCTACACCTTC
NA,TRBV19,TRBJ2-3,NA,CASSPRHLTDTQYF,TGTGCCAGTAGTCCGCGACACCTCACAGATACGCAGTATTTT
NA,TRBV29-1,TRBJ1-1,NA,CSVEGTLLGGTEAFF,TGCAGCGTTGAAGGGACCCTCCTCGGAGGCACTGAAGCTTTCTTT
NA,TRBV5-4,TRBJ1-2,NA,CASSLGGNGYTF,TGTGCCAGCAGCTTGGGGGGTAATGGCTACACCTTC
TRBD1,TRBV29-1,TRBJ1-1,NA,CSILPGGTEAFF,TGCAGCATCCTTCCAGGGGGCACTGAAGCTTTCTTT
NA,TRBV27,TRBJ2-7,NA,CASSFGAEQYF,TGTGCCAGCAGTTTCGGTGCCGAGCAGTACTTC
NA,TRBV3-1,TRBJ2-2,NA,CASSQDSGWELFF,TGTGCCAGCAGCCAAGATAGTGGCTGGGAGCTGTTTTTT
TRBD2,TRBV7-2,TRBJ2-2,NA,CAREGLAVGELFF,TGTGCGAGAGAAGGACTAGCAGTCGGGGAGCTGTTTTTT
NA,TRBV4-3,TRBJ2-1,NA,CASSQGLGGLLEQFF,TGCGCCAGCAGCCAAGGTCTAGGAGGACTACTTGAGCAGTTCTTC